This entry lists 21 T cell receptor beta chains sequenced from one sample in a study of blood T cell repertoires in COVID-19. Assay: immunoSEQ multiplex PCR; the TCRdb copy retains only in-frame clones and omits some. This sample yields roughly 150,000 clones, of which approximately 92% are seen a single time; roughly 14% belongs to the top ten. Sequenced sample: peripheral blood. These receptors were collected from a woman in her 40s with acute or convalescent COVID-19.

This clone has a single count. The genes are TRBV7-8 and TRBJ2-5; 9 nucleotides agree with TRBD2. The CDR3 is 16 residues long. CDR1 and CDR2 (germline): SGHVS, FQNEAQ. J lost 4 bases, V lost 0 bases, and 6 bases had no gene match. The CDR3 here is CASSLAGTSQGETQYF. Written as DNA, the CDR3 is TGTGCCAGCAGCTTAGCGGGGACTAGCCAAGGAGAGACCCAGTACTTC.

This sequence joins TRBV7-9 and TRBJ2-1; weak D call: TRBD2 (6 bases). V lost 5 bases to trimming and J lost 9 bases, with 20 bases between them. This CDR3 spans 15 amino acids. CDR1 is SEHNR, CDR2 FQNEAQ, per germline (reference sequence). The CDR3 nucleotides are TGTGCCAGCAGCGCCCCTAGCGTGTCATCCGGTGAGCAGTTCTTC. It yields the protein CASSAPSVSSGEQFF.

This chain connects TRBV4-1 to TRBJ2-1; 12 nucleotides line up with TRBD1. There are 14 residues in the CDR3. The junction had 6 bases not matched to a gene; V was cut back by 6 bases and J by 9 bases. In germline, CDR1 is MGHRA, CDR2 YSYEKL. The CDR3 sequence is CASRGTGGGSEQFF. CDR3 coding DNA: TGCGCCAGCAGGGGGACAGGGGGCGGATCTGAGCAGTTCTTC.

The genes are TRBV5-1 and TRBJ2-4, with TRBD1 matching over 7 bases. Trimming removed 4 bases from V and 2 bases from J; junction bases left unmatched: 12. This CDR3 has 17 residues. The germline V gene has CDR1 SGHRS and CDR2 YFSETQ. The CDR3, as DNA: TGCGCCAGCAGCCCTACAGGGGTTTCCGCTCCCAAAAACATTCAGTACTTC. This sequence encodes CASSPTGVSAPKNIQYF.

V usage is TRBV5-1 and J usage is TRBJ2-7; the D gene is possibly TRBD2 (6 bases). V gave up 3 bases and J gave up 1 base, with 8 bases separating them. This CDR3 comprises 13 residues. Germline V gene data show CDR1 as SGHRS and CDR2 as YFSETQ. This chain's CDR3 is CASSWGTSYEQYF. The CDR3, as DNA: TGCGCCAGCAGCTGGGGGACTTCCTACGAGCAGTACTTC.

V gene TRBV7-2 combines with J gene TRBJ1-2; 7 bases fit TRBD1. Looked up from germline, CDR1 is SGHTA and CDR2 is FQGNSA. The CDR3 totals 16 residues. Trimming cost V 5 bases and J 2 bases; bases outside gene matches: 11. CDR3 sequence (DNA): TGTGCCAGCAGCGATAACGGGAGGGGGCACAACTATGGCTACACCTTC. It is translated as CASSDNGRGHNYGYTF.

V and J are TRBV19 and TRBJ1-5, with D possibly being TRBD1 (5 bases). The CDR3 has 12 residues. V gave up 8 bases and J gave up 5 bases, with 10 bases separating them. The germline V gene encodes CDR1 LNHDA and CDR2 SQIVND (reference sequence). The CDR3 reads CASQGFDQPQHF. In nucleotides, the CDR3 is TGTGCCAGTCAGGGTTTTGATCAGCCCCAGCATTTT.

V is TRBV30 and J is TRBJ1-1; TRBD1 is a possible D gene (5 bases). Germline loops: CDR1 GTSNPN, CDR2 SVGIG (reference sequence). V shed 5 bases and J shed 1 base, with 17 bases lying between them. The CDR3 has 15 residues. The CDR3 spells CAWVGGVTSNTEAFF. The CDR3 DNA sequence: TGTGCCTGGGTGGGAGGGGTTACCTCGAACACTGAAGCTTTCTTT.

V usage is TRBV7-2 and J usage is TRBJ1-1; TRBD1 agrees at 9 bases. The CDR3 is 15 residues long. Germline assignment: CDR1 SGHTA and CDR2 FQGNSA. After removal of 5 bases from V and 1 base from J, the junction contained 5 bases not matched to a gene. The CDR3 bases are TGTGCCAGCAGCCCACGGGACAGGGAGAACACTGAAGCTTTCTTT. Translated: CASSPRDRENTEAFF.

CDR3 in DNA: TGTGCCATCAGGATGACAGGGCTGAACACTGAAGCTTTCTTT. Protein sequence: CAIRMTGLNTEAFF. The rearrangement links TRBV10-3 to TRBJ1-1; 7 bases line up with TRBD1. Germline lookup yields CDR1 ENHRY and CDR2 SYGVKD. CDR3 length: 14 amino acids. V was pared by 6 bases and J by 0 bases, with 4 bases of the junction left unmatched.

CDR3 DNA: TGTGCCAGCAGCCAATACCAGCAAGAGACCCAGTACTTC. Protein: CASSQYQQETQYF. This chain connects TRBV3-1 (or the pseudogene TRBV3-2) to TRBJ2-5; the D is unclear. The ends were cut back, 2 bases at V and 2 bases at J, with 6 bases in the middle. The CDR3 sequence is 13 residues long. Germline CDR1 LGHDT, CDR2 YNNKEL (reference sequence).

The chain uses TRBV5-8 and TRBJ1-6; 11 nucleotides agree with TRBD1. After removal of 3 bases from V and 10 bases from J, the junction contained 9 bases not matched to a gene. Germline V gives CDR1 SGHTS, CDR2 YDEGEE. There are 16 residues in the CDR3. CDR3 nucleotides: TGTGCCAGCAGCTCCGGACAGGGGGCCTTCGGGTCACCCCTCCACTTT. Its protein product is CASSSGQGAFGSPLHF. The full variable domain, rest sourced from reference TRBV5-8 and TRBJ1-6, is EAGVTQSPTHLIKTRGQQATLRCSPISGHTSVYWYQQALGLGLQFLLWYDEGEERNRGNFPPRFSGRQFPNYSSELNVNALELEDSALYLCASSSGQGAFGSPLHFGNGTRLTVT.

The chain has TRBV23-1 and TRBJ1-2, with TRBD1 as a possible D gene (6 bases). TRBV23-1 is designated an ORF whose function remains uncertain. The ends were cut back, 0 bases at V and 4 bases at J, with 15 bases in the middle. This CDR3 region has 16 residues. The CDR3 nucleotides read TGCGCCAGCAGTCAATCGCACAGGGAGAGAAGCTATGGCTACACCTTC. It codes for CASSQSHRERSYGYTF.

The rearrangement links TRBV10-3 to TRBJ2-2; D remains ambiguous. Trimming left V 2 bases short and J 6 bases short, with 7 bases between. This CDR3 comprises 13 residues. CDR1 is ENHRY and CDR2 is SYGVKD in the germline V gene. CDR3 DNA: TGTGCCATCAGTGAGGATCCAGCCGGGGAGCTGTTTTTT. Residues: CAISEDPAGELFF.

This rearrangement joins TRBV18 to TRBJ2-7, with 7 bases identical to TRBD1. The CDR3 spans 13 residues. J lost 5 bases, V lost 6 bases, and 7 bases had no gene match. The germline gives CDR1 KGHSH, CDR2 LQKENI. As DNA, the CDR3 is TGTGCCAGCTCCGCGACAGGGATCCACGAGCAGTACTTC. Translation gives CASSATGIHEQYF.

This clone appeared once. This rearrangement joins TRBV30 to TRBJ1-2; 7 nucleotides match TRBD1. The CDR3 is 15 residues long. The V gene end was trimmed by 2 bases and the J gene end by 4 bases; junction bases not matched to a gene: 10. Germline values: CDR1 GTSNPN, CDR2 SVGIG (reference sequence). CDR3 sequence reads: CAWSKGQPTSYGYTF. The CDR3 nucleotides read TGTGCCTGGAGTAAGGGACAGCCCACTTCCTATGGCTACACCTTC.

This rearrangement joins TRBV7-2 to TRBJ2-1, with 8 bases aligning to TRBD2. This CDR3 has 14 amino acids. Germline V lookup: CDR1 SGHTA, CDR2 FQGNSA. The junction had 6 bases not matched to a gene; V was cut back by 4 bases and J by 7 bases. This chain's CDR3 is CASSSGLARNEQFF. The CDR3, as DNA: TGTGCCAGCAGCTCCGGACTAGCTCGAAATGAGCAGTTCTTC.

The V gene is TRBV29-1, the J gene TRBJ2-7; a possible D gene is TRBD1 (5 bases). V lost 8 bases and J 3 bases, leaving 11 bases between the germline ends. The germline gives CDR1 SQVTM, CDR2 ANQGSEA. CDR3 length: 11 residues. CDR3 DNA sequence: TGCAGCAGTGGACACTACTACGAGCAGTACTTC. Residues: CSSGHYYEQYF.

V usage is TRBV6-5 and J usage is TRBJ2-3; 8 nucleotides align to TRBD2. After removal of 7 bases from V and 6 bases from J, the junction contained 6 bases not matched to a gene. Germline CDR1 MNHEY, CDR2 SVGAGI. The CDR3 sequence is 13 residues long. The DNA of the CDR3 is TGTGCCAGCAAACGGGGGGGGGCGGATACGCAGTATTTT. Translation gives CASKRGGADTQYF.

The chain couples TRBV11-3 to TRBJ1-1; possible D gene TRBD1, 5 bases. The V gene's germline CDR1 is SGHNT and CDR2 YENEEA. The CDR3 contains 15 residues. Trimming left V 7 bases short and J 4 bases short, with 19 bases between. The CDR3 DNA sequence: TGTGCCAGCACCTTGACACGCCGGGGGTCCACTGAAGCTTTCTTT. Residues: CASTLTRRGSTEAFF.

V usage is TRBV18 and J usage is TRBJ1-5; TRBD1 aligns across 9 bases. Germline CDR1 is KGHSH and CDR2 is LQKENI. The CDR3 runs 16 residues. V lost 4 bases and J lost 4; bases outside the gene matches: 8. The CDR3: CASSQTGQGLNQPQHF. The DNA of the CDR3 is TGTGCCAGCTCACAGACGGGACAGGGATTGAATCAGCCCCAGCATTTT. Variable domain in full (rest from reference TRBV18 and TRBJ1-5): NAGVMQNPRHLVRRRGQEARLRCSPMKGHSHVYWYRQLPEEGLKFMVYLQKENIIDESGMPKERFSAEFPKEGPSILRIQQVVRGDSAAYFCASSQTGQGLNQPQHFGDGTRLSIL.